This TCR beta chain was profiled in a study of monozygotic twins with inflammatory bowel disease. Remarks on this clonotype: What it recognizes is unknown.

Germline V gene data show CDR1 as LGHDT and CDR2 as YNNKEL (reference sequence). This CDR3 region has 16 residues. Via template switching, UMIs carrying a 6-nucleotide sample barcode were introduced. TCRdb derives one entry per CDR3 protein from the 5' RACE reads, leaving out DNA. The listing contains about 450,000 distinct CDR3 sequences. Overall study findings and caveats: Relative to healthy twins, IBD patients had fewer clonotypes in common with others, a gap that was especially apparent with disease activity. The results supported no single strong signal or clonotype associated with IBD. Extra variability in the repertoires of patients may have come from differing immunosuppressive treatments.

Source material: blood. The source is a human donor with ulcerative colitis or Crohn's disease, or a healthy co-twin of an affected twin (not recorded which). The V call is TRBV3-1, the J call TRBJ1-2. The CDR3 loop is CASSQDTAGLNYGYTF. The full variable domain, completed using reference TRBV3-1 and TRBJ1-2, is DTAVSQTPKYLVTQMGNDKSIKCEQNLGHDTMYWYKQDSKKFLKIMFSYNNKELIINETVPNRFSPKSPDKAHLNLHINSLELGDSAVYFCASSQDTAGLNYGYTFGSGTRLTVV.